These 19 T cell receptor beta chains came from one sample sequenced in a study of shared clonotypes between healthy human individuals. Clones were sequenced by immunoSEQ multiplex PCR, and TCRdb holds only the in-frame ones, with some missing. The table has around 510,000 clones, around 78% seen once. The specimen was PBMCs. The receptors derive from a woman in her thirties or forties in good health. Some clones in this sample may be carry-over from other donors' samples.

The chain's CDR3 is CASSSQTGGLWEQYF. CDR3 nucleotides: TGTGCCAGCAGTTCACAGACAGGGGGTCTGTGGGAGCAGTACTTC. The chain carries TRBV6-1 and TRBJ2-5, with TRBD1 matching 9 bases. Germline loops: CDR1 MNHNS, CDR2 SASEGT. The CDR3 consists of 15 residues. V shed 5 bases, J shed 11 bases, and the junction held 15 bases outside the gene matches.

The V and J genes are TRBV19 and TRBJ2-7; D is undetermined. The length of the CDR3 is 13 residues. CDR1 and CDR2 (germline): LNHDA, SQIVND (reference sequence). The V gene lost 3 bases and the J gene lost 7 bases, with 13 bases spanning the gap. The CDR3 here is CASSISIGREQYF. CDR3 DNA: TGTGCCAGTAGTATCTCGATCGGTAGGGAGCAGTACTTC.

The V call is TRBV10-2, the J call TRBJ2-1, with D unresolved. V was shortened by 3 bases and J by 0 bases, with 6 bases between the two germline ends. This CDR3 has 14 residues. Germline V lookup: CDR1 WSHSY, CDR2 SAAADI. The CDR3 bases are TGCGCCAGCAGTGAAGATCTCTCCTACAATGAGCAGTTCTTC. This sequence encodes CASSEDLSYNEQFF.

The chain couples TRBV29-1 to TRBJ1-2; D might be TRBD1 (5 bases). Germline CDR1 is SQVTM and CDR2 is ANQGSEA. V lost 4 bases, J lost 5 bases, and 11 bases lay in between. The CDR3 contains 12 residues. The CDR3 region has the DNA TGCAGCGTTGGGGCAGGGAGGTATGGCTACACCTTC. Residues: CSVGAGRYGYTF.

The chain uses TRBV10-3 and TRBJ2-7; a possible D gene is TRBD2 (6 bases). This CDR3 is 13 amino acids long. The germline V and J ends were trimmed by 9 bases and 0 bases, with 12 bases remaining between them. The V gene's germline CDR1 is ENHRY and CDR2 SYGVKD. The CDR3 protein is CAMKASDSYEQYF. In DNA, the CDR3 is TGTGCCATGAAAGCTAGCGACTCCTACGAGCAGTACTTC.

In its sample, this clone was seen a few times. The chain is built from TRBV27 and TRBJ1-4; 7 bases align to TRBD1. Trimming took 6 bases from V and 0 from J; bases not matched to a gene: 4. In germline, CDR1 is MNHEY, CDR2 SMNVEV (reference sequence). The CDR3 has 15 residues. CDR3 coding DNA: TGTGCCAGCAGGAACAGGGGAACAACTAATGAAAAACTGTTTTTT. Its protein is CASRNRGTTNEKLFF.

V gene TRBV7-2 combines with J gene TRBJ1-5, with a possible D match to TRBD1 (6 bases). Per germline, CDR1 SGHTA and CDR2 FQGNSA. This CDR3 is 15 amino acids long. Trimming took 3 bases from V and 4 from J, leaving 13 bases between them. The CDR3 bases are TGTGCCAGCAGCTTCCGGGGGGCCCAAAATCAGCCCCAGCATTTT. It translates to CASSFRGAQNQPQHF.

This clone was observed once. This sequence joins TRBV7-3 and TRBJ2-2; D ambiguous. CDR3 size: 14 residues. With 2 bases removed from V and 1 base from J, the gap between germline ends came to 5 bases. Germline CDR1 is SGHTA and CDR2 is FQGTGA. CDR3: CASSLLRNTGELFF. In nucleotides, the CDR3 is TGTGCCAGCAGCTTACTCCGGAACACCGGGGAGCTGTTTTTT.

V is TRBV4-3 and J is TRBJ1-6, with D maybe TRBD1 (5 bases). CDR3 length: 17 amino acids. Germline CDR1 reads LGHNA; CDR2 reads YSLEER. With 0 bases removed from V and 3 bases from J, the gap between germline ends came to 12 bases. CDR3: CASSQDPRGGYNSPLHF. The CDR3 DNA reads as TGCGCCAGCAGCCAAGACCCCCGGGGGGGCTATAATTCACCCCTCCACTTT.

V gene TRBV6-1 combines with J gene TRBJ2-5, with D maybe TRBD2 (6 bases). The CDR3 extends over 11 amino acids. Germline V gene data show CDR1 as MNHNS and CDR2 as SASEGT. V gave up 3 bases and J gave up 9 bases, with 8 bases separating them. The CDR3 DNA is TGTGCCAGCAGTGAGGAGGGGCCCCAGTACTTC. It specifies CASSEEGPQYF.

The chain carries TRBV7-6 and TRBJ2-1; TRBD2 might be the D (5 bases). Between the trimmed V and J ends, which lost 5 bases and 10 bases, there was a span of 18 bases. The CDR3 length is 14 residues. Germline-derived CDR1 and CDR2 are SGHVS and FNYEAQ. DNA of the CDR3: TGTGCCAGCAGCCGCCGGGAAGTCCCCAGGGAGCAGTTCTTC. Residues: CASSRREVPREQFF.

This chain connects TRBV11-2 to TRBJ2-1; 12 nucleotides align to TRBD2. V gave up 6 bases and J gave up 4 bases; unmatched junction bases: 10. In germline, CDR1 is SGHAT, CDR2 FQNNGV. There are 17 residues in the CDR3. CDR3 DNA: TGTGCCAGCAGTTTCACAACCCTAGCGGGAGGGTACAATGAGCAGTTCTTC. As protein: CASSFTTLAGGYNEQFF.

This clone is a singleton in its sample. One junction end does not reproduce the germline sequence, and a read error may be involved. This chain uses TRBV10-2 with TRBJ1-4; 7 bases agree with TRBD1. The CDR3 sequence is 13 residues long. In germline, CDR1 is WSHSY, CDR2 SAAADI. As DNA, the CDR3 is TGCGCCAGCCGTGACAGGGTCTGGGAGCAACTGTTTTTT. It yields the protein CASRDRVWEQLFF.

The V and J genes are TRBV14 and TRBJ2-3; possibly TRBD1 or TRBD2 for D (5 bases each). Germline CDR1 and CDR2: SGHDN and FVKESK. Trimming took off 4 bases at V and 4 bases at J, with 9 bases between the two ends. This CDR3 spans 13 amino acids. The chain's CDR3 is CASSRDRADTQYF. The DNA for the CDR3 is TGTGCCAGCAGCCGGGACCGGGCAGATACGCAGTATTTT. The complete variable domain, with remaining parts taken from reference TRBV14 and TRBJ2-3, reads EAGVTQFPSHSVIEKGQTVTLRCDPISGHDNLYWYRRVMGKEIKFLLHFVKESKQDESGMPNNRFLAERTGGTYSTLKVQPAELEDSGVYFCASSRDRADTQYFGPGTRLTVL.

About this clone: The sample carries other DNA sequences with the same CDR3. V usage is TRBV6-5 and J usage is TRBJ2-3; tentatively, D is TRBD2 (5 bases). With 2 bases removed from V and 2 bases from J, the gap between germline ends came to 8 bases. The CDR3 has 14 amino acids. Germline V lookup: CDR1 MNHEY, CDR2 SVGAGI. CDR3 coding DNA: TGTGCCAGCAGTTACGGAGGCTCCACAGATACGCAGTATTTT. Translating gives CASSYGGSTDTQYF.

This chain links TRBV19 with TRBJ2-1, with 9 bases fitting TRBD2. CDR3 length: 15 amino acids. CDR1 LNHDA and CDR2 SQIVND come from the germline V gene (reference sequence). V was pared by 3 bases and J by 8 bases, with 8 bases of the junction left unmatched. The CDR3 spells CASSIAIAGDDEQFF. The CDR3 DNA is TGTGCCAGTAGTATCGCTATAGCGGGAGATGATGAGCAGTTCTTC. The full variable domain, its missing parts supplied by reference TRBV19 and TRBJ2-1, is DGGITQSPKYLFRKEGQNVTLSCEQNLNHDAMYWYRQDPGQGLRLIYYSQIVNDFQKGDIAEGYSVSREKKESFPLTVTSAQKNPTAFYLCASSIAIAGDDEQFFGPGTRLTVL.

The rearrangement joins TRBV18 to TRBJ2-5; D remains unclear. The J call may be mistaken, given a closer DNA end match to TRBJ2-7. Germline CDR1 KGHSH, CDR2 LQKENI. This CDR3 contains 12 residues. This CDR3 is CASSPARYEQYF. The CDR3 DNA sequence: TGTGCCAGCTCACCGGCCCGCTACGAGCAGTACTTC.

This chain connects TRBV13 to TRBJ2-3, with D possibly TRBD2 on 6 matching bases. The V gene lost 3 bases and the J gene lost 2 bases, with 12 bases spanning the gap. This CDR3 spans 15 amino acids. Germline V CDR1 and CDR2: PRHDT, FYEKMQ (reference sequence). The CDR3 spells CASSFVGTFTDTQYF. DNA for the CDR3: TGTGCCAGCAGCTTTGTGGGGACTTTCACAGATACGCAGTATTTT.

The rearrangement joins TRBV5-6 to TRBJ1-3, with 8 positions matching TRBD1. In germline, CDR1 is SGHDT, CDR2 YYEEEE. This CDR3 has 16 amino acids. V lost 4 bases and J lost 0; bases outside the gene matches: 6. The CDR3 protein is CASSQRQGNSGNTIYF. The CDR3 DNA reads TGTGCCAGCAGCCAAAGACAGGGGAACTCTGGAAACACCATATATTTT.